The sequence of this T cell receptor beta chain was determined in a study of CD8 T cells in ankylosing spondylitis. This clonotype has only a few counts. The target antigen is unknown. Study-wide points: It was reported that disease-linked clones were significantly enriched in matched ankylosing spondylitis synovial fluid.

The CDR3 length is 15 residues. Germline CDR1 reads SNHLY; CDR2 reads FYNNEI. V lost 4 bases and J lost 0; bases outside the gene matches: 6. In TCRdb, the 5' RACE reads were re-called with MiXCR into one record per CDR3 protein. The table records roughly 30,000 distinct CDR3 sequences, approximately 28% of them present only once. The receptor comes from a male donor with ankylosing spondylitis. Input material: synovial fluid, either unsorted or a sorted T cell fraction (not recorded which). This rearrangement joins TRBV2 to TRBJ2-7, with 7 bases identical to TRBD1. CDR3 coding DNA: TGTGCCAGCAGTGCAGGGACAGAGAGCTCCTACGAGCAGTACTTC. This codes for CASSAGTESSYEQYF.